This entry concerns a single T cell receptor beta chain. Its antigen is as yet unknown. The data are from a study of OX40 agonist ivuxolimab in advanced cancers. Overall study results and limits: Antigen specificity of clonally expanded peripheral T cells was not established. Partial responders receiving 0.1-3.0 mg/kg showed among the lowest clonal expansion.

Germline-derived CDR1 and CDR2 are SGHNT and YYREEE (reference sequence). V was pared by 0 bases and J by 0 bases, with 7 bases between. The CDR3 has 15 amino acids. Assay: immunoSEQ multiplex PCR; the TCRdb copy retains only in-frame clones and omits some. The sample contains about 81,000 clones, approximately 79% of which appear only once. This TCR derives from an adult with an advanced solid tumor such as melanoma, head and neck, liver or kidney cancer. This sample comprised CD4+ or CD8+ T cells sorted from blood, obtained in a trial of the OX40 agonist ivuxolimab. The gene calls are TRBV5-4 and TRBJ1-3, with unresolved D. CDR3 amino acids: CASSLGAPSGNTIYF. CDR3 DNA: TGTGCCAGCAGCTTGGGGGCACCCTCTGGAAACACCATATATTTT. Supplemented by reference TRBV5-4 and TRBJ1-3, the full variable domain reads ETGVTQSPTHLIKTRGQQVTLRCSSQSGHNTVSWYQQALGQGPQFIFQYYREEENGRGNFPPRFSGLQFPNYSSELNVNALELDDSALYLCASSLGAPSGNTIYFGEGSWLTVV.